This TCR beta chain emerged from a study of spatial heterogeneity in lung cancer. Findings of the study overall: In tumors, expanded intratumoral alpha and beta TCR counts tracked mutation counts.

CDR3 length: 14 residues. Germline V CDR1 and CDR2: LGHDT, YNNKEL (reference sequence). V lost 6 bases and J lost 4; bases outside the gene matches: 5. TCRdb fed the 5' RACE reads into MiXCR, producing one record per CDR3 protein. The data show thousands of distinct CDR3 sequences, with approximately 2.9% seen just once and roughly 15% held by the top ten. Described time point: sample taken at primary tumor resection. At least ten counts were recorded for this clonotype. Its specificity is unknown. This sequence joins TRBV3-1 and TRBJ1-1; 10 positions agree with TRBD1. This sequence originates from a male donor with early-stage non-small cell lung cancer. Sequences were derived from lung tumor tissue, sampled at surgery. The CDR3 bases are TGTGCCAGCAGACTCCGGACAGGGGGCACTGAAGCTTTCTTT. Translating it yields CASRLRTGGTEAFF.